The TCR beta chain described here comes from a study of vaccination effects on CD4 cells after COVID-19 (dated by TCRdb to the early 2020s). Concerning the study at large: Post-vaccine samples across the study were collected a median of 72 days after the second dose, with a range of 14 to 241. SARS-CoV-2 spike-specific CD4+ TCR repertoires were compared before and after mRNA vaccination in COVID-19 convalescent patients and in infection-naive vaccine recipients. Altogether, 10 COVID-19 convalescent patients and a handful of SARS-CoV-2-naive healthy vaccine recipients made up the full study. Cultures from other donors in the study were sequenced using the Oncomine TCR Beta short-read assay on an Illumina iSeq 100. What the authors observed across the whole study: Among healthy vaccine recipients, nearly all vaccine-induced clones were SARS-CoV-2 mono-reactive, and just 1 of 255 was cross-reactive with common cold coronaviruses. Clones induced by infection and clones induced by vaccination both contracted markedly at late timepoints after vaccination, which fits with T cell responses waning over time. Only a small number of convalescent patients were included, and no early post-infection timepoints were available, which limited the study.

In the ViraFEST assay, PBMC were stimulated with viral peptide pools, and TCR sequencing was then used to find antigen-specific CD4+ T cell clonotypes based on their expansion. After around 11 days of culture, CD4+ T cells were isolated with the EasySep CD4+ T cell isolation kit. Participants received two doses of either the BNT162b2 or the mRNA-1273 mRNA SARS-CoV-2 vaccine. None of the healthy vaccine recipients had a prior SARS-CoV-2 infection, which was confirmed by nucleocapsid antibody tests that came back negative both before and after vaccination. Each well held over 1.5 million PBMC cultured in IMDM containing 5% human AB serum, 8.5 to 10 IU/ml IL-2 and gentamicin, along with roughly 10 ug/ml peptides. On days 3 and 7, half of the culture medium was replaced with fresh IL-2-containing medium. Unless noted otherwise, every peptide stimulation condition was cultured in triplicate wells. PBMC were separated from whole blood using Ficoll-Paque Plus gradient centrifugation and were then either cryopreserved at -140C or used fresh. The overlapping peptide pools covered the spike proteins of SARS-CoV-2 and of the common cold coronaviruses HCoV-NL63, HCoV-OC43 and HCoV-229E. Genomic DNA was extracted from cultured CD4+ T cells with the QIAamp micro DNA kit.

The library was prepared using the immunoSEQ multiplex PCR assay. DNA from the CD4+ T cells that had been cultured and isolated underwent TCR beta CDR3 sequencing. For the original study's pipeline: Non-productive TCR sequences were discarded, and reads were trimmed to the CDR3 region, with only CDR3s of 7 or more amino acids retained. Antigen-specific clonotypes were identified using the MANAFEST web app by comparison of expansion in peptide wells against reference cultures. To be called positive, a clone needed expansion at FDR<0.05 compared with the reference and with all other wells, an odds ratio greater than 5, and a frequency greater than 0.1% in two replicate wells. Cross-reactive clonotypes were defined as significantly expanded in SARS-CoV-2 spike wells and in at least one common cold coronavirus spike condition. CDR3 similarity was assessed by Levenshtein distance using the stringdist R package, and unrooted trees were constructed with ape in R 3.6.1. TCRdb retrieved this table from immuneACCESS and kept in-frame rearrangements only. Not all clones are present; in checked studies, unresolved V genes account for under half, and no reason is known for the remainder. V, J and clone size derive from that table, while D and trimming were established from the DNA sequence. Within this sample are tens of thousands of clones, with roughly 85% of them counted one time only. The ten largest make up more than 5.5% of the sample.

From cysteine to phenylalanine, the CDR3 is 14 amino acids long. Only the CDR3 region is kept as DNA, spanning 42 bases read in frame from base 1. V was cut back by 5 bases and J by 7 bases, leaving a gap of 12 bases between them. Reading the germline V gene gives CDR1 MRHNA and CDR2 SNTAGT. This clone was counted only a few times. Its antigen is unknown. Qualities for individual bases were not recorded, and no much larger clone is one base off. The TCR comes from a human donor who received a COVID-19 vaccine. Some clones in this sample may be carry-over from other donors' samples. Source: CD4+ T cells from PBMCs cultured with SARS-CoV-2 spike peptides, taken after COVID-19 vaccination. The meaning of the sample's cell subset or site label: SARS-CoV-2 spike overlapping peptide pool stimulation. The chain couples TRBV6-4 to TRBJ1-6; the D gene is perhaps TRBD1, from 5 matching bases. The CDR3 protein is CASSRDGLNSPLHF. The nucleotide sequence is given as TGTGCCAGCAGTCGGGACGGATTGAATTCACCCCTCCACTTT.